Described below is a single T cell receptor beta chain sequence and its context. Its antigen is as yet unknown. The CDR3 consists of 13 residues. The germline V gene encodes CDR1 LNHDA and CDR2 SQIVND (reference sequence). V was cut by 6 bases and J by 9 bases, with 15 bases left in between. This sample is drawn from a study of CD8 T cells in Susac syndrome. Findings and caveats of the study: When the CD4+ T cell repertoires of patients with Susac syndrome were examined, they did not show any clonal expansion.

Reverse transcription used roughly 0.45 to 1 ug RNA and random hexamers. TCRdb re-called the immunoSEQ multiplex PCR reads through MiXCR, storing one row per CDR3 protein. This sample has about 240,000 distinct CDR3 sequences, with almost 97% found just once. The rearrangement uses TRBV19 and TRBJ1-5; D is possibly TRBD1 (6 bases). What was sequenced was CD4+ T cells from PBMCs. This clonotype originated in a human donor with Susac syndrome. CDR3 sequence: CASRDSTLRPQHF. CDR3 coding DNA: TGTGCCAGTAGGGACAGTACGTTGCGGCCCCAGCATTTT.